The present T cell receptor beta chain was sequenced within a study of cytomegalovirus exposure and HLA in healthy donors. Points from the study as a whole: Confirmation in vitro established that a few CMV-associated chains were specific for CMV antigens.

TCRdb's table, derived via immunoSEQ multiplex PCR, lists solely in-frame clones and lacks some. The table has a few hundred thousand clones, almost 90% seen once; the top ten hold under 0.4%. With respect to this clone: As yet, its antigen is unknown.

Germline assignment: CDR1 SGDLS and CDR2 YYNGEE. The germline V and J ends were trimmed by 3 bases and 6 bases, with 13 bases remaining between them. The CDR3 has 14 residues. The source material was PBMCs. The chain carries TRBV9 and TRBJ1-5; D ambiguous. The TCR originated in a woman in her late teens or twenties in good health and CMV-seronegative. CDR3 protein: CASSAFPGSQPQHF. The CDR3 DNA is TGTGCCAGCAGCGCATTTCCGGGTAGTCAGCCCCAGCATTTT.